The rows below give T cell receptor beta chains drawn from one sample of a study of cytomegalovirus exposure and HLA in healthy donors. TCRdb keeps only in-frame clones here, not all; method: immunoSEQ multiplex PCR. Here the sample spans 120,000 to 150,000 clones, around 79% being singletons. Specimen: PBMCs. These TCRs come from a woman aged 25 to 39 in good health and CMV-seronegative. Each CDR3 is given with its conserved first and last residue. A D gene is named only where the DNA matches it firmly. The listing skips clone size in some rows; elsewhere it reads once, few, many or a size class.

DNA,CDR3,size,J,V,D
TGTGCCAGCAGTCGTACCGGGACAACTAATCAGCCCCAGCATTTT,CASSRTGTTNQPQHF,-,TRBJ1-5,TRBV6-1,-
TGTGCCAGCAGTTCTCACACCGGGGAGCTGTTTTTT,CASSSHTGELFF,-,TRBJ2-2,TRBV6-5,-
TGTGCCAGTAGCAGGACTAGCGGGGGGGCACGAGATACGCAGTATTTT,CASSRTSGGARDTQYF,-,TRBJ2-3,TRBV19,TRBD2
TGTGCCAGCAGTAACTTACCATCCTCCTACGAGCAGTACTTC,CASSNLPSSYEQYF,-,TRBJ2-7,TRBV5-5,-
TGTGCCAGCAGTTTTCGGCAGGGCCATGGCTACACCTTC,CASSFRQGHGYTF,-,TRBJ1-2,TRBV27,-
TGTGCCAGTAGTATAGCAGGACAGAGCCAAAATTCACCCCTCCACTTT,CASSIAGQSQNSPLHF,few,TRBJ1-6,TRBV19,-
TGTGCCATCAGTTACCCCTCCACGGGAAGCGAGCAGTACTTC,CAISYPSTGSEQYF,few,TRBJ2-7,TRBV10-3,-
TGTGCCAGCTCAGTTCAGGATAGTCAGCCCCAGCATTTT,CASSVQDSQPQHF,-,TRBJ1-5,TRBV18,-
TGTGCCAGCAGTTACTCGACAGGGGCCTATGGCTACACCTTC,CASSYSTGAYGYTF,-,TRBJ1-2,TRBV6-6,TRBD1
TGTGCCAGCAGCTTAAACGGGGGAGAAAAACTGTTTTTT,CASSLNGGEKLFF,-,TRBJ1-4,TRBV7-6,-
TGTGCCAGCAGCGTAACTCCCCAGGGGGCAGGGGACGAGCAGTACTTC,CASSVTPQGAGDEQYF,-,TRBJ2-7,TRBV9,TRBD1
TGTGCCAGCAGTACCCGAACAGGGGGCAATCAGCCCCAGCATTTT,CASSTRTGGNQPQHF,-,TRBJ1-5,TRBV6-6,TRBD1
TGTGCCAGCAGAAACCCACAGGGTCAGAGGTATTTT,CASRNPQGQRYF,-,TRBJ2-3,TRBV6-5,-
TGTGCCAGCAGTTTTTCGGACTCCTACGAGCAGTACTTC,CASSFSDSYEQYF,-,TRBJ2-7,TRBV27,-
TGTGCCATCAGCCTTCCTAGCACAGATACGCAGTATTTT,CAISLPSTDTQYF,-,TRBJ2-3,TRBV10-3,-
TGTGCCAGTAGTGCCGGACAGGGAATTTTAGTCGGCACTGAAGCTTTCTTT,CASSAGQGILVGTEAFF,-,TRBJ1-1,TRBV19,TRBD1
TGCGCCAGCAGCCAAGCTACAGGGACCTATGGCTACACCTTC,CASSQATGTYGYTF,-,TRBJ1-2,TRBV4-3,-
TGTGCCAGCAGCCTAGGAGGGTTCAGTCAGCCCCAGCATTTT,CASSLGGFSQPQHF,-,TRBJ1-5,TRBV27,-
TGTGCCAGCAGTTACTCCGGTCTAGAGACCCAGTACTTC,CASSYSGLETQYF,-,TRBJ2-5,TRBV6-5,-
TGTGCCAGCAGCCAGCGCGGGGGAGATACGCAGTATTTT,CASSQRGGDTQYF,once,TRBJ2-3,TRBV4-2,TRBD2
TGTGCCAGCAGTTACCTAGGGAGGTACACTGAAGCTTTCTTT,CASSYLGRYTEAFF,-,TRBJ1-1,TRBV6-5,-
TGTGCCATCCTAAGGGGCAGGGGGCCAGACTATGGCTACACCTTC,CAILRGRGPDYGYTF,-,TRBJ1-2,TRBV19,TRBD1
TGCGCCAGCAGTCAAGCGGTCAAGCCGTATCAGCCCCAGCATTTT,CASSQAVKPYQPQHF,-,TRBJ1-5,TRBV23-1,-
TGTGCCAGCAGTTTACTAGCGGGGGAGCAGTTCTTC,CASSLLAGEQFF,-,TRBJ2-1,TRBV6-5,TRBD2
TGTGCCAGCGCCAGGACAGGGCGGGGGACTGAAGCTTTCTTT,CASARTGRGTEAFF,once,TRBJ1-1,TRBV5-6,TRBD1
TGTGCCAGCGGCCAGGGCAACTATGGCTACACCTTC,CASGQGNYGYTF,-,TRBJ1-2,TRBV2,-
TGTGCCAGCAGCTTATCGAGTCAGGCCTTGGGTTCACCCCTCCACTTT,CASSLSSQALGSPLHF,once,TRBJ1-6,TRBV7-8,-
TGTGCCATCGGGGCCAGGGGGAACACAGATACGCAGTATTTT,CAIGARGNTDTQYF,-,TRBJ2-3,TRBV6-5,TRBD1
TGTGCCAGCAGCTTAGCCGGTGGCGACAGCTCTGAAGCTTTCTTT,CASSLAGGDSSEAFF,-,TRBJ1-1,TRBV7-9,-
TGTGCCAGCAGCGCCGGGACAGGCGCTGGAAACACCATATATTTT,CASSAGTGAGNTIYF,few,TRBJ1-3,TRBV7-8,TRBD1
TGTGCCACCAGCAGAGTGGTGGCGGGGGAAGATACGCAGTATTTT,CATSRVVAGEDTQYF,once,TRBJ2-3,TRBV15,TRBD2
TGTGCCAGCAGCGCGTCCGGGACATACAACACTGAAGCTTTCTTT,CASSASGTYNTEAFF,-,TRBJ1-1,TRBV9,-
TGCGCCAGCAGCTTACAGGGCCCAGATACGCAGTATTTT,CASSLQGPDTQYF,-,TRBJ2-3,TRBV5-1,-
TGTGCCAGCAGCGCCGGACAGGTCCCCTACGAGCAGTACTTC,CASSAGQVPYEQYF,-,TRBJ2-7,TRBV9,TRBD1
TGTGCCAGCAGCGTCGACAGGCCCCACGAGCAGTACTTC,CASSVDRPHEQYF,-,TRBJ2-7,TRBV5-4,-
TGTGCCAGCAGCGTAACTGGGCTGCCGGGACAGGGGACTGAAGCTTTCTTT,CASSVTGLPGQGTEAFF,-,TRBJ1-1,TRBV9,TRBD1
TGTGCCAGCAGTACCAGAGACAGGGGTGAAGCTTTCTTT,CASSTRDRGEAFF,few,TRBJ1-1,TRBV6-6,TRBD1
TGTGCCAGCAGCTCGGTGACAGGGCCCAACTATGGCTACACCTTC,CASSSVTGPNYGYTF,few,TRBJ1-2,TRBV5-5,TRBD1
TGCGCCAGCAGCTTGGCGTGGGCCAGGAATGAGCAGTTCTTC,CASSLAWARNEQFF,-,TRBJ2-1,TRBV5-1,-
TGTGCCAGCAGTGGACAGTCGGGTCAGCCCCAGCATTTT,CASSGQSGQPQHF,-,TRBJ1-5,TRBV6-4,-
TGTGCCAGCAGTTTACAGGGGGCGACCGGGGAGCTGTTTTTT,CASSLQGATGELFF,-,TRBJ2-2,TRBV6-5,TRBD1
TGTGCCAGCAGCTTAAGGGGGACACGCACCGGGGAGCTGTTTTTT,CASSLRGTRTGELFF,-,TRBJ2-2,TRBV11-3,-
TGTGCCAGCAGCTTGGAGGGACTAGCTATTAATGAGCAGTTCTTC,CASSLEGLAINEQFF,few,TRBJ2-1,TRBV5-5,TRBD2